The 23 T cell receptor beta chains presented below share a single source sample, sequenced in a study of blood T cell repertoires in COVID-19. The protocol was immunoSEQ multiplex PCR, while the TCRdb copy is restricted to in-frame clones and leaves out a portion. The sample lists more than 95,000 clones; more than 70% were seen once. Sequenced sample: peripheral blood. These receptors were obtained from a woman older than 75 in a cohort sampled during active COVID-19.

The chain links TRBV3-1 (or the pseudogene TRBV3-2) to TRBJ2-2, with 7 bases identical to TRBD1. V lost 4 bases and J lost 4; bases outside the gene matches: 3. The CDR3 has 14 amino acids. Germline lookup yields CDR1 LGHDT and CDR2 YNNKEL (reference sequence). DNA of the CDR3: TGTGCCAGCAGCCTGGACAGGACCACCGGGGAGCTGTTTTTT. Protein: CASSLDRTTGELFF.

V gene TRBV19 combines with J gene TRBJ1-2; weak D call: TRBD1 (6 bases). Germline values: CDR1 LNHDA, CDR2 SQIVND (reference sequence). The CDR3 spans 14 residues. Trimming left V 9 bases short and J 8 bases short, with 22 bases between. This chain's CDR3 is CASSPDTGKYGYTF. The DNA of the CDR3 is TGTGCCAGCTCCCCGGATACAGGGAAGTACGGCTACACCTTC. The full variable domain, its missing parts supplied by reference TRBV19 and TRBJ1-2, is DGGITQSPKYLFRKEGQNVTLSCEQNLNHDAMYWYRQDPGQGLRLIYYSQIVNDFQKGDIAEGYSVSREKKESFPLTVTSAQKNPTAFYLCASSPDTGKYGYTFGSGTRLTVV.

The V call is TRBV30, the J call TRBJ1-3; no definite D call. Germline V lookup: CDR1 GTSNPN, CDR2 SVGIG (reference sequence). V was shortened by 0 bases and J by 0 bases, with 6 bases between the two germline ends. CDR3 length: 14 amino acids. Here the CDR3 reads CAWSVAISGNTIYF. CDR3 bases: TGTGCCTGGAGTGTGGCAATCTCTGGAAACACCATATATTTT.

The V gene is TRBV29-1, the J gene TRBJ1-2; D gene unclear. Germline V lookup: CDR1 SQVTM, CDR2 ANQGSEA. Trimming removed 7 bases at V and 0 bases at J, with 15 bases between. This CDR3 comprises 14 residues. The CDR3 loop is CSGERAPANYGYTF. The DNA of the CDR3 is TGCAGCGGGGAGAGGGCTCCAGCTAACTATGGCTACACCTTC.

The chain recombines TRBV6-6 with TRBJ2-1; D is undetermined. Germline CDR1 MNHNY, CDR2 SVGAGI (reference sequence). The CDR3 contains 12 residues. V gave up 2 bases and J gave up 7 bases, with 6 bases separating them. CDR3 nucleotide sequence: TGTGCCAGCAGTTACATAGTAAATGAGCAGTTCTTC. It specifies CASSYIVNEQFF.

The chain combines TRBV27 with TRBJ2-7; 8 bases are shared with TRBD1. Germline CDR1 and CDR2: MNHEY and SMNVEV (reference sequence). Unmatched junction bases numbered 18, after V lost 2 bases and J lost 0 bases. There are 20 residues in the CDR3. DNA for the CDR3: TGTGCCAGCAGTTTAACTCCTATACTTGGACAGGGCCCATTCTCCTACGAGCAGTACTTC. Translation: CASSLTPILGQGPFSYEQYF.

The V and J genes are TRBV4-2 and TRBJ1-3; D gene unclear. Trimming removed 0 bases from V and 0 bases from J, with 12 bases in between. CDR1 and CDR2 (germline): LGHNA, YNFKEQ. CDR3 size: 17 residues. In DNA form, the CDR3 reads TGTGCCAGCAGCCAAGAAGATCGGGGTTTCTCTGGAAACACCATATATTTT. Encoded protein: CASSQEDRGFSGNTIYF.

This chain links TRBV10-1 with TRBJ1-1, with 9 nucleotides matching TRBD1. CDR1 is WNHNN and CDR2 is SYGVQD in the germline V gene (reference sequence). V shed 6 bases, J shed 6 bases, and the junction held 11 bases outside the gene matches. The CDR3 sequence is 15 residues long. The DNA of the CDR3 is TGCGCCAGCAGCGCCCTGACAGGGGGTCGGGCTGAAGCTTTCTTT. Protein product: CASSALTGGRAEAFF.

The V and J genes are TRBV3-1 (or the pseudogene TRBV3-2) and TRBJ1-1, with a weak D call TRBD1 (6 bases). Germline CDR1 and CDR2: LGHDT and YNNKEL (reference sequence). V lost 5 bases and J 0 bases, leaving 13 bases between the germline ends. There are 15 residues in the CDR3. CDR3 loop: CASSVPGQMNTEAFF. The DNA for the CDR3 is TGTGCCAGCAGCGTACCAGGACAGATGAACACTGAAGCTTTCTTT.

The gene calls are TRBV3-1 (or the pseudogene TRBV3-2) and TRBJ1-4; 7 bases are shared with TRBD1. Germline-derived CDR1 and CDR2 are LGHDT and YNNKEL (reference sequence). With 1 base clipped from V and 4 bases from J, the junction kept 6 bases outside the gene matches. The CDR3 covers 16 residues. Here the CDR3 reads CASSQGQTGNNEKLFF. CDR3 in DNA: TGTGCCAGCAGCCAAGGCCAGACAGGGAATAATGAAAAACTGTTTTTT.

The genes are TRBV9 and TRBJ2-2; D perhaps matches TRBD1 (5 bases). CDR1 and CDR2 (germline): SGDLS, YYNGEE. This CDR3 has 15 amino acids. Trimming took 4 bases from V and 6 from J, leaving 16 bases between them. The chain's CDR3 is CASSPLGGAPGELFF. For the CDR3, the DNA is TGTGCCAGCAGCCCCCTGGGTGGGGCCCCCGGGGAGCTGTTTTTT.

The chain carries TRBV28 and TRBJ2-3, with D tentatively TRBD1 (6 bases). Germline loops: CDR1 MDHEN, CDR2 SYDVKM. CDR3 size: 12 residues. V lost 2 bases, J lost 6 bases, and 6 bases lay in between. The CDR3 nucleotides read TGTGCCAGCAGTTTAAGGGGGGATACGCAGTATTTT. Translated: CASSLRGDTQYF.

V is TRBV16 and J is TRBJ2-7; weak D call: TRBD1 (6 bases). The CDR3 consists of 14 residues. Germline CDR1 is KGHSY and CDR2 is FQNENV. V was cut by 3 bases and J by 3 bases, with 12 bases left in between. DNA for the CDR3: TGTGCCAGCAGCCACCGGGACACTTTCTACGAGCAGTACTTC. This encodes CASSHRDTFYEQYF. The full variable domain, with the rest looked up from reference TRBV16 and TRBJ2-7, is GEEVAQTPKHLVRGEGQKAKLYCAPIKGHSYVFWYQQVLKNEFKFLISFQNENVFDETGMPKERFSAKCLPNSPCSLEIQATKLEDSAVYFCASSHRDTFYEQYFGPGTRLTVT.

The chain is built from TRBV11-3 and TRBJ2-7; TRBD2 matches at 8 bases. The CDR3 is 15 residues long. The V segment lost 2 bases and the J segment 7 bases; nucleotides outside the gene matches: 10. The germline V gene has CDR1 SGHNT and CDR2 YENEEA. CDR3 in amino acids: CASSLMTGLGGEQYF. In DNA, the CDR3 is TGTGCCAGCAGCTTAATGACGGGACTAGGCGGTGAGCAGTACTTC.

The CDR3 region is CASSISPGQDYGYTF. The CDR3 region has the DNA TGTGCCAGTAGTATCAGCCCAGGACAAGACTATGGCTACACCTTC. The gene calls are TRBV19 and TRBJ1-2; TRBD1 is a possible D gene (5 bases). The CDR3 is 15 residues long. Germline CDR1 LNHDA, CDR2 SQIVND (reference sequence). V was trimmed by 3 bases and J by 3 bases, leaving 14 bases between them.

The gene calls are TRBV10-3 and TRBJ1-1, with D uncertain. CDR1 and CDR2 from the germline V gene are ENHRY and SYGVKD. CDR3 length equals 14 residues. The V end was cut by 3 bases, the J end by 1 base, with 9 bases between. The CDR3 loop is CAISEPTANTEAFF. The DNA for the CDR3 is TGTGCCATCAGTGAACCCACAGCGAACACTGAAGCTTTCTTT.

The chain is built from TRBV19 and TRBJ2-5; the match to TRBD2 covers 10 bases. The junction had 9 bases not matched to a gene; V was cut back by 6 bases and J by 5 bases. CDR1 is LNHDA, CDR2 SQIVND, per germline (reference sequence). The CDR3 runs to 15 residues. This CDR3 reads CASSHPASGGETQYF. The CDR3 nucleotides read TGTGCCAGTAGCCACCCGGCTAGCGGGGGTGAGACCCAGTACTTC.

V usage is TRBV30 and J usage is TRBJ2-7; possible D gene TRBD2, 6 bases. Germline lookup yields CDR1 GTSNPN and CDR2 SVGIG (reference sequence). V was shortened by 4 bases and J by 4 bases, with 20 bases between the two germline ends. CDR3 size: 15 residues. The DNA for the CDR3 is TGTGCCTGGATCGCCCCGGGGGAGTTTCCATACGAGCAGTACTTC. Amino acid sequence: CAWIAPGEFPYEQYF.

This rearrangement joins TRBV11-3 to TRBJ2-1; TRBD2 matches 7 bases. The CDR3 runs to 15 residues. Looked up from germline, CDR1 is SGHNT and CDR2 is YENEEA. Trimming at V came to 3 bases and at J to 2 bases, leaving 4 bases not matched to a gene. The CDR3 sequence is CASSLGGRTYNEQFF. CDR3 coding DNA: TGTGCCAGCAGCTTGGGAGGGAGGACCTACAATGAGCAGTTCTTC.

This clone was found a few times. The chain joins TRBV6-8 to TRBJ1-2, with D possibly TRBD1 on 6 matching bases. Trimming took off 9 bases at V and 3 bases at J, with 14 bases between the two ends. The CDR3 is made up of 13 amino acids. Germline CDR1 MNHGY, CDR2 SAAAGT. CDR3 coding DNA: TGTGCCAGTCAGGGGAGTGCAGACTATGGCTACACCTTC. It translates to CASQGSADYGYTF.

The chain uses TRBV5-1 and TRBJ2-3; 7 bases agree with TRBD1. The CDR3 has 13 amino acids. Germline V lookup: CDR1 SGHRS, CDR2 YFSETQ. V shed 2 bases, J shed 5 bases, and the junction held 2 bases outside the gene matches. CDR3 region: CASSFPGGDTQYF. CDR3 nucleotides: TGCGCCAGCAGCTTCCCAGGGGGAGATACGCAGTATTTT.

The V call is TRBV14, the J call TRBJ2-2; tentatively, D is TRBD2 (6 bases). CDR1 is SGHDN and CDR2 is FVKESK in the germline V gene. Between the trimmed V and J ends, which lost 6 bases and 2 bases, there was a span of 16 bases. The CDR3 is 16 amino acids. CDR3 sequence reads: CASRPSGTANTGELFF. The CDR3 coding sequence is TGTGCCAGCAGACCGTCCGGGACTGCTAACACCGGGGAGCTGTTTTTT. The entire variable domain, with the rest obtained from reference TRBV14 and TRBJ2-2, is as follows: EAGVTQFPSHSVIEKGQTVTLRCDPISGHDNLYWYRRVMGKEIKFLLHFVKESKQDESGMPNNRFLAERTGGTYSTLKVQPAELEDSGVYFCASRPSGTANTGELFFGEGSRLTVL.

This rearrangement joins TRBV10-3 to TRBJ1-1; D is ambiguous. The CDR3 is 13 residues long. V was trimmed by 10 bases and J by 0 bases, leaving 12 bases between them. Per germline, CDR1 ENHRY and CDR2 SYGVKD. CDR3 loop: CATCRGLNTEAFF. CDR3 nucleotide sequence: TGTGCCACCTGCCGCGGGTTGAACACTGAAGCTTTCTTT.